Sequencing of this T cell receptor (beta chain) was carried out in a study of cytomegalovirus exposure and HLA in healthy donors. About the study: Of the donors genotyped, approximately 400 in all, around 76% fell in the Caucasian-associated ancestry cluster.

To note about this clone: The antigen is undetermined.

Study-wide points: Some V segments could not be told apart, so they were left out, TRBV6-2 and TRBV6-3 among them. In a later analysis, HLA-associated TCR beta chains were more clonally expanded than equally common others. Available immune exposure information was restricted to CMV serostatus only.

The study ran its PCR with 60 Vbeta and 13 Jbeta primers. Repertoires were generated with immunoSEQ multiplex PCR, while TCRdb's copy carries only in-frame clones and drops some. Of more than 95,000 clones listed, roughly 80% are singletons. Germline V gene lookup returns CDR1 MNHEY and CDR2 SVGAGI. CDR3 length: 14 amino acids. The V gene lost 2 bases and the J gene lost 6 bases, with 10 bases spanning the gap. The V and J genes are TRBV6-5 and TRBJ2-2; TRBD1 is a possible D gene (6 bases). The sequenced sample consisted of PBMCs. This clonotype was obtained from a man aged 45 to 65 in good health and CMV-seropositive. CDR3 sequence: CASSYQNRAGELFF. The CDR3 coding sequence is TGTGCCAGCAGTTACCAAAACAGGGCCGGGGAGCTGTTTTTT.